A single sample gave rise to the 23 T cell receptor beta chains below, sequenced in a study of response to subunit inactivated influenza vaccine listed by TCRdb under 2018. In the paper's terms, the time point label means: 45 days after influenza vaccine administration. The protocol used for the library was RT-PCR. The instrument given in TCRdb is Illumina HiSeq 2500. TCRdb passed the public sequencing reads through fastp at Q25 and MiXCR, retaining productive beta sequences. Rows are unified per CDR3 protein, each entry keeping the most common DNA and genes. The sample contains under 200,000 distinct CDR3 sequences, roughly a tenth of them found a single time. The ten largest make up 9.5% to 15% of the sample. Sequences were derived from non-naive T cells sorted from PBMCs, sampled roughly 48 days after vaccination. The label giving this sample's cell subset or site can be read as: memory T cell fraction. Receptor source: a man aged 45-65 years who received an inactivated influenza vaccine. Donor details come from another sample of the same person, matched by shared clones.

This chain joins TRBV2 and TRBJ2-1; a weak D match, TRBD2 (5 bases). The CDR3 totals 13 residues. Trimming removed 10 bases at V and 8 bases at J, with 18 bases between. CDR1 is SNHLY, CDR2 FYNNEI, per germline. The CDR3 sequence: CATKEGGLDEQFF. The CDR3 DNA reads TGTGCCACAAAAGAGGGCGGACTGGATGAGCAGTTCTTC.

This clonotype was counted many times. The CDR3 region is CASRPTGDTEAFF. DNA for the CDR3: TGTGCCAGCAGACCAACAGGGGACACTGAAGCTTTCTTT. The chain carries TRBV12-3 or TRBV12-4 and TRBJ1-1, with 7 bases fitting TRBD1. CDR3 length equals 13 residues. J was trimmed by 3 bases and V by 6 bases; bases with no gene match: 4.

The chain uses TRBV5-1 and TRBJ1-1; D perhaps matches TRBD1 (6 bases). V dropped 1 base and J dropped 4 bases, with 14 bases sitting between them. CDR3 length equals 15 residues. Per germline, CDR1 SGHRS and CDR2 YFSETQ. CDR3 DNA sequence: TGCGCCAGCAGCTTGATATCCAGGGGTTTCACTGAAGCTTTCTTT. Translating gives CASSLISRGFTEAFF. Variable domain in full (rest from reference TRBV5-1 and TRBJ1-1): KAGVTQTPRYLIKTRGQQVTLSCSPISGHRSVSWYQQTPGQGLQFLFEYFSETQRNKGNFPGRFSGRQFSNSRSEMNVSTLELGDSALYLCASSLISRGFTEAFFGQGTRLTVV.

This chain connects TRBV5-1 to TRBJ2-1; TRBD2 matches at 10 bases. The CDR3 length is 15 residues. Germline V CDR1 and CDR2: SGHRS, YFSETQ. V lost 2 bases and J lost 9; bases outside the gene matches: 8. In nucleotides, the CDR3 is TGCGCCAGCAGCTTTGCTAGCGGGAGCGGGGGTGAGCAGTTCTTC. This encodes CASSFASGSGGEQFF.

This clonotype showed up just a few times. The rearrangement uses TRBV20-1 and TRBJ2-1, with 16 bases lining up with TRBD2. Germline CDR1 is DFQATT and CDR2 is SNEGSKA (reference sequence). The V and J ends lost 3 bases and 8 bases, in that order; junction bases with no gene match: 10. The CDR3 runs 17 residues. CDR3 in amino acids: CSARDSGLAGGVDEQFF. In nucleotides, the CDR3 is TGCAGTGCTAGGGACTCGGGACTAGCGGGGGGGGTCGATGAGCAGTTCTTC.

A few counts support this clonotype. The chain joins TRBV6-1 to TRBJ1-6; D call uncertain. The germline CDR1 and CDR2 sequences are MNHNS and SASEGT. The CDR3 has 13 amino acids. The V gene lost 0 bases and the J gene lost 13 bases, with 10 bases spanning the gap. CDR3 nucleotide sequence: TGTGCCAGCAGTGAAGCGACCCGAGACCCCCTCCACTTT. Translating it yields CASSEATRDPLHF.

This clonotype was detected ten times or more. The V gene is TRBV11-2, the J gene TRBJ2-3, with no clear D. V was shortened by 0 bases and J by 10 bases, with 17 bases between the two germline ends. This CDR3 has 15 amino acids. Germline V gene data show CDR1 as SGHAT and CDR2 as FQNNGV. The CDR3 sequence: CASSLDFAASIAQYF. DNA of the CDR3: TGTGCCAGCAGCTTAGATTTTGCCGCTTCTATTGCGCAGTATTTT.

This clonotype came up a few times. The chain uses TRBV28 and TRBJ1-5; D unclear. Germline V lookup: CDR1 MDHEN, CDR2 SYDVKM. V lost 2 bases and J lost 7, with 6 bases in between. This CDR3 region has 12 residues. The CDR3 sequence: CASSLVGQPQHF. The CDR3 nucleotides read TGTGCCAGCAGTTTAGTAGGCCAGCCCCAGCATTTT.

This clonotype was counted only a few times. The chain recombines TRBV20-1 with TRBJ2-3; TRBD2 matches 7 bases. With V trimmed by 6 bases and J by 3 bases, 9 bases remained unmatched. CDR1 is DFQATT, CDR2 SNEGSKA, per germline (reference sequence). The CDR3 is 14 residues long. This CDR3 is CSADPGGGTDTQYF. The CDR3 DNA reads as TGCAGTGCCGACCCTGGGGGGGGAACAGATACGCAGTATTTT.

The sample holds a few counts of this clonotype. This chain links TRBV5-5 with TRBJ1-5; D unresolved. The CDR3 is 13 residues long. The germline V and J ends were trimmed by 4 bases and 3 bases, with 8 bases remaining between them. Germline values: CDR1 SGHKS, CDR2 YYEKEE (reference sequence). CDR3 sequence reads: CASSPAVNQPQHF. Written as DNA, the CDR3 is TGTGCCAGCAGCCCGGCGGTCAATCAGCCCCAGCATTTT.

This clonotype was picked up a small number of times. The V call is TRBV7-9, the J call TRBJ2-3; 11 bases are a match to TRBD2. CDR1 SEHNR and CDR2 FQNEAQ come from the germline V gene (reference sequence). This CDR3 is built from 17 residues. V trimming: 1 base; J trimming: 4 bases; junction bases outside the gene matches: 7. The CDR3 nucleotides read TGTGCCAGCAGCTTAGGAAATAGCGGGAGGGCCGCAGATACGCAGTATTTT. Its protein product is CASSLGNSGRAADTQYF. Combining the CDR3 with reference TRBV7-9 and TRBJ2-3 gives the whole variable domain DTGVSQNPRHKITKRGQNVTFRCDPISEHNRLYWYRQTLGQGPEFLTYFQNEAQLEKSRLLSDRFSAERPKGSFSTLEIQRTEQGDSAMYLCASSLGNSGRAADTQYFGPGTRLTVL.

This clonotype showed up many times. The rearrangement uses TRBV6-2 or TRBV6-3 and TRBJ2-7; the D is unclear. There are 12 residues in the CDR3. Germline loops: CDR1 MNHEY, CDR2 SVGEGT. The V end lost 2 bases, the J end lost 5 bases, and 7 bases lay between the germline ends. The CDR3 DNA is TGTGCCAGCAGTTACACGGGTAACGAGCAGTACTTC. As protein: CASSYTGNEQYF.

This clonotype came up many times. The chain employs TRBV5-5 and TRBJ2-3, with D uncertain. Germline assignment: CDR1 SGHKS and CDR2 YYEKEE (reference sequence). V lost 4 bases and J 7 bases, leaving 13 bases between the germline ends. The CDR3 contains 13 residues. CDR3 in amino acids: CASSITAEYTQYF. The CDR3 DNA is TGTGCCAGCAGCATTACCGCCGAATATACGCAGTATTTT.

This clonotype was recorded many times. The chain combines TRBV20-1 with TRBJ2-7; D remains ambiguous. Germline CDR1 reads DFQATT; CDR2 reads SNEGSKA (reference sequence). The CDR3 contains 13 residues. Trimming shortened V by 0 bases and J by 0 bases, and 6 bases separated the two germline ends. CDR3 DNA sequence: TGCAGTGCTAGAGACTATAGCTCCTACGAGCAGTACTTC. Amino acids: CSARDYSSYEQYF.

The table lists this clonotype with many counts. The chain is built from TRBV10-3 and TRBJ2-5; D unclear. This CDR3 has 12 amino acids. Trimming pared 5 bases from V and 4 bases from J, leaving 8 bases between. The germline V gene encodes CDR1 ENHRY and CDR2 SYGVKD. The CDR3 reads CAISTNRETQYF. CDR3 in DNA: TGTGCCATCAGTACCAATCGAGAGACCCAGTACTTC.

V gene TRBV9 combines with J gene TRBJ1-2, with D tentatively TRBD1 (5 bases). The germline V gene encodes CDR1 SGDLS and CDR2 YYNGEE. The V and J ends lost 4 bases and 8 bases respectively, with 21 bases between them. The CDR3 sequence is 15 residues long. Written as DNA, the CDR3 is TGTGCCAGCAGCTATTGGGACGGACTTGTTGACGGCTACACCTTC. It is translated as CASSYWDGLVDGYTF. Based on the CDR3 plus reference TRBV9 and TRBJ1-2, the full variable domain is DSGVTQTPKHLITATGQRVTLRCSPRSGDLSVYWYQQSLDQGLQFLIQYYNGEERAKGNILERFSAQQFPDLHSELNLSSLELGDSALYFCASSYWDGLVDGYTFGSGTRLTVV.

This clonotype was observed a few times. The rearrangement uses TRBV5-1 and TRBJ2-2; D gene unclear. Trimming cost V 6 bases and J 1 base, with 10 bases left between them. The germline CDR1 and CDR2 sequences are SGHRS and YFSETQ. The length of the CDR3 is 14 residues. CDR3 in amino acids: CASTKVQNTGELFF. CDR3 DNA: TGCGCCAGCACCAAAGTCCAGAACACCGGGGAGCTGTTTTTT.

The chain is built from TRBV7-9 and TRBJ1-4; no clear D gene. Germline-derived CDR1 and CDR2 are SEHNR and FQNEAQ (reference sequence). V was cut by 5 bases and J by 3 bases, with 13 bases left in between. The CDR3 runs to 15 residues. The CDR3 spells CASSPGEISNEKLFF. CDR3 coding DNA: TGTGCCAGCAGCCCCGGGGAAATCTCTAATGAAAAACTGTTTTTT.

This clonotype was seen repeatedly, ten times or more. For the CDR3, the DNA is TGTGCCAGCAGCCCCCGGGACAGAGCCTACGAGCAGTACTTC. It translates to CASSPRDRAYEQYF. The V call is TRBV4-2, the J call TRBJ2-7, with TRBD1 identical over 7 bases. Trimming at V came to 4 bases and at J to 2 bases, leaving 5 bases not matched to a gene. CDR1 is LGHNA and CDR2 is YNFKEQ in the germline V gene. The CDR3 totals 14 residues.

The V call is TRBV9, the J call TRBJ2-3, with 13 nucleotides matching TRBD2. This CDR3 region has 17 residues. The trim removed 4 bases at V and 5 bases at J, leaving 10 bases unmatched. CDR1 and CDR2 (germline): SGDLS, YYNGEE. CDR3 protein: CASSLGTSGTLKDTQYF. CDR3 coding DNA: TGTGCCAGCAGCTTAGGGACTAGCGGGACGCTTAAAGATACGCAGTATTTT.

Of note for this clonotype: A much larger clone differs by one base, so this may be a read error. The rearrangement links TRBV12-3 or TRBV12-4 to TRBJ2-3, with TRBD2 identical over 9 bases. The CDR3 is 15 amino acids. The CDR3 DNA is TGTGCCAGCAGTTCTTGGACTAGCGATTCAGAAACGCAGTATTTT. As protein: CASSSWTSDSETQYF.

This clonotype occurred many times. J is TRBJ1-1 and V is TRBV6-2 or TRBV6-3, with D perhaps matching TRBD1 (5 bases). Looked up from germline, CDR1 is MNHEY and CDR2 is SVGEGT. The CDR3 spans 13 residues. V lost 6 bases, J lost 1 base, and 9 bases lay in between. In nucleotides, the CDR3 is TGTGCCAGCAGAGACACAGGGAACACTGAAGCTTTCTTT. This codes for CASRDTGNTEAFF.

This rearrangement joins TRBV28 to TRBJ2-1; 14 positions agree with TRBD2. J lost 7 bases, V lost 5 bases, and 10 bases had no gene match. Germline lookup yields CDR1 MDHEN and CDR2 SYDVKM. The CDR3 is 17 amino acids. CDR3 protein: CASSPYTGTSGRNEQFF. CDR3 coding DNA: TGTGCCAGCAGTCCATACACCGGGACTAGCGGGAGAAATGAGCAGTTCTTC.